These T cell receptor beta chains were read from a single sample in a study of blood T cell repertoires in COVID-19. The method was immunoSEQ multiplex PCR; TCRdb's version includes in-frame clones alone and lacks a portion of them. Among some 400,000 clones listed, approximately 89% were seen once. Sequences were obtained from peripheral blood. The receptors were gathered from a woman aged 60 to 75 with COVID-19, enrolled during active disease. CDR3s include the opening cysteine and the closing phenylalanine or tryptophan. Some rows mark clone size as missing; the rest say once, few, many or name a class of expanded clone.

size,V,J,length,CDR3
-,TRBV18,TRBJ2-3,12,CASTGGTDTQYF
-,TRBV2,TRBJ1-4,14,CASSRQGEGGKLFF
-,TRBV19,TRBJ1-5,15,CASSSTGTGYQPQHF
-,TRBV23-1,TRBJ1-1,15,CASSQLGGGAFEAFF
-,TRBV27,TRBJ1-2,15,CASSLNQGHLHGYTF
-,TRBV5-1,TRBJ2-7,16,CASSPRARAGSYEQYF
-,TRBV5-1,TRBJ2-1,16,CASSLAVAGRRNEQFF
-,TRBV7-9,TRBJ2-7,14,CASSWIGEAYEQYF
-,TRBV5-1,TRBJ1-1,14,CASSPWAQNTEAFF
-,TRBV12-3/TRBV12-4,TRBJ1-2,13,CASTATENYGYTF
-,TRBV4-1,TRBJ2-7,15,CASSQETVSSYEQYF
once,TRBV6-5,TRBJ1-5,14,CASTHRGFDQPQHF
-,TRBV5-4,TRBJ2-5,15,CASSLGGEGQETQYF
-,TRBV5-6,TRBJ2-3,18,CASSLGAFSSVSTDTQYF
-,TRBV18,TRBJ1-1,15,CASSPHRAEWTEAFF
-,TRBV24-1,TRBJ1-2,16,CATSDHSGTGWYGYTF
-,TRBV18,TRBJ1-2,14,CASSPSGITYGYTF
-,TRBV6-1,TRBJ1-2,12,CASSEHNYGYTF
-,TRBV11-2,TRBJ2-3,13,CASSSVGQDTQYF
-,TRBV5-4,TRBJ1-2,15,CASSLAGGIIRGYTF
-,TRBV6-5,TRBJ1-2,14,CASSYGTGGWGYTF
-,TRBV27,TRBJ2-3,14,CASSPGDSTDTQYF
-,TRBV5-1,TRBJ1-4,15,CASSSTGSTHEKLFF
once,TRBV5-4,TRBJ1-6,17,CASSLWVGITRNSPLHF
-,TRBV28,TRBJ1-1,9,CATGSEAFF
-,TRBV2,TRBJ1-1,12,CASSTPNTEAFF
-,TRBV30,TRBJ2-1,14,CAWTPGGSGGAVFF
-,TRBV6-4,TRBJ2-1,15,CASSDLAGGMDEQFF
-,TRBV19,TRBJ2-7,14,CASSSDRGDYEQYF